The subject of this entry is one T cell receptor (beta chain). The data stem from a study of T-cell memory formation after mild COVID-19. Each CDR3 protein is one row after TCRdb ran MiXCR on the 5' RACE reads. The table includes about 140,000 distinct CDR3 sequences, roughly 14% detected once. Looked up from germline, CDR1 is PRHDT and CDR2 is FYEKMQ (reference sequence). This CDR3 spans 15 amino acids. The ends were cut back, 6 bases at V and 4 bases at J, with 16 bases in the middle. J is TRBJ2-1 and V is TRBV13; tentative D call: TRBD2 (5 bases). Sequenced sample: PBMCs or a T cell subset sorted from them (not recorded which). This sequence was found in an adult woman who had mild COVID-19 (a few samples of this study predate the infection). Cell type and time point are not known. CDR3 in DNA: TGTGCCAGCAGACTCGCCGCCGAGCGGTACAATGAGCAGTTCTTC. It yields the protein CASRLAAERYNEQFF.